The clone carrying this T cell receptor (beta chain) has more than one count but fewer than ten. Antigen specificity is unknown. This record belongs to a study of vaccination and CD4 T cells after COVID-19. Background on the study: Investigators stimulated cells with overlapping spike peptides drawn from SARS-CoV-2, HCoV-NL63, HCoV-OC43 and HCoV-229E. Controls used CEFX viral epitopes (positive), HIV-1 Nef peptides (negative), or no peptide.

Noted treatment: roughly 11-day PBMC culture with coronavirus spike peptide pools or control peptides (ViraFEST assay). An unexposed donor provided the CD4+ T cells, which were collected before the COVID-19 pandemic (2011-2018). Wells contained some 1.9 million PBMCs each, and these were cultured with about 10 IU/ml IL-2 and roughly 9.8 ug/ml peptide pools. Per germline, CDR1 SGDLS and CDR2 YYNGEE. CDR3 length equals 14 residues. The junction had 2 bases not matched to a gene; V was cut back by 4 bases and J by 2 bases. Whole-study results and caveats: Convalescent patients had a median approximately 90% of reactive clones appearing only post-vaccination.

With the Oncomine TCR Beta short-read assay, DNA from cultured CD4+ T cells was sequenced. After culture, CD4+ T cells served as the source for genomic DNA extraction. TCRdb reanalysed the PCR reads using MiXCR and keeps one entry per CDR3 protein. The table records 12,000 or so distinct CDR3 sequences, 29% of them present only once. Sequenced input: CD4+ T cells from blood, cultured in vitro. The chain links TRBV9 to TRBJ1-2, with 10 positions matching TRBD1. The receptor was derived from a human donor in good health. CDR3 sequence reads: CASSTTGGNYGYTF. The CDR3 DNA reads TGTGCCAGCAGCACGACAGGGGGCAACTATGGCTACACCTTC.